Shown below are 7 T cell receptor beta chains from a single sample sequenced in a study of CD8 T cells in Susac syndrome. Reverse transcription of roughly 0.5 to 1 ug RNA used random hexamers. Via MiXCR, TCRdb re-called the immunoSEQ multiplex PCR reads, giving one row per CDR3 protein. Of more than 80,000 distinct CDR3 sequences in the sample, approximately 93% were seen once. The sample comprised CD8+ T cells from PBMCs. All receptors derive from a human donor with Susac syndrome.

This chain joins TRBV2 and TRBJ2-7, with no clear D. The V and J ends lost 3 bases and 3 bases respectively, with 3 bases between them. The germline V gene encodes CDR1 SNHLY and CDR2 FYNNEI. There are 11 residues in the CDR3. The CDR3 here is CASSDNYEQYF. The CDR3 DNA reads TGTGCCAGCAGTGACAACTACGAGCAGTACTTC. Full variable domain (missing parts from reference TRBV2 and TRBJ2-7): EPEVTQTPSHQVTQMGQEVILRCVPISNHLYFYWYRQILGQKVEFLVSFYNNEISEKSEIFDDQFSVERPDGSNFTLKIRSTKLEDSAMYFCASSDNYEQYFGPGTRLTVT.

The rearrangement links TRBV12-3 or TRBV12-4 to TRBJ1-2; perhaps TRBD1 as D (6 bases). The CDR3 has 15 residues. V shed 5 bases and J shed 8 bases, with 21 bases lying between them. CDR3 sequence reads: CASSLPGQGPLGYTF. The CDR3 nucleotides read TGTGCCAGCAGTCTGCCGGGACAAGGACCTCTAGGCTACACCTTC.

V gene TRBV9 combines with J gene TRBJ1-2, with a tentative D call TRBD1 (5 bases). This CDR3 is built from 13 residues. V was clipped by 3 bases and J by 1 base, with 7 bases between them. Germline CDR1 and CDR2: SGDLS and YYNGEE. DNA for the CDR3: TGTGCCAGCAGCGGACAGCGTAACTATGGCTACACCTTC. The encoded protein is CASSGQRNYGYTF.

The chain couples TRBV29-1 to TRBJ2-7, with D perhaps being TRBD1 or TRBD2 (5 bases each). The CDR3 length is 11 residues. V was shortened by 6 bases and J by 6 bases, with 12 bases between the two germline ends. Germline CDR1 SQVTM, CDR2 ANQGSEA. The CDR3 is CSVQGTVEQYF. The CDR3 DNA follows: TGCAGCGTACAAGGGACCGTCGAGCAGTACTTC.

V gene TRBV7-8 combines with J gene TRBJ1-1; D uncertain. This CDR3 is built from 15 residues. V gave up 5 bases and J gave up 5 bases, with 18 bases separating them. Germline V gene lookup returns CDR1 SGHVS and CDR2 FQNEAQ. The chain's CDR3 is CASSRPSVTRTEAFF. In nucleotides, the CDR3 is TGTGCCAGCAGCCGCCCCTCCGTGACTCGGACTGAAGCTTTCTTT. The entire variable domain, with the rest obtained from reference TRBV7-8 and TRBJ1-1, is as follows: GAGVSQSPRYKVAKRGQDVALRCDPISGHVSLFWYQQALGQGPEFLTYFQNEAQLDKSGLPSDRFFAERPEGSVSTLKIQRTQQEDSAVYLCASSRPSVTRTEAFFGQGTRLTVV.

In DNA, the CDR3 is TGTGCCAGCAGTTCTACTAGCGGAGTCACAGATACGCAGTATTTT. It yields the protein CASSSTSGVTDTQYF. The rearrangement links TRBV9 to TRBJ2-3; 8 bases fit TRBD2. With V trimmed by 5 bases and J by 2 bases, 7 bases remained unmatched. The CDR3 has 15 residues. The germline CDR1 and CDR2 sequences are SGDLS and YYNGEE.

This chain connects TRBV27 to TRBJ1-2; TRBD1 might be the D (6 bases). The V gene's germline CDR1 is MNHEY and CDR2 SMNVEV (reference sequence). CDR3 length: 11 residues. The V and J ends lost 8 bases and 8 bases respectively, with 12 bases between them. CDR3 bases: TGTGCCAGCGCCCAAGGGGGGGGCTACACCTTC. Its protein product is CASAQGGGYTF.